These T cell receptor beta chains were read from a single sample in a study of blood T cell repertoires in COVID-19. Using immunoSEQ multiplex PCR, the repertoire was profiled, and TCRdb retains in-frame clones only, with some absent. The data show about 120,000 clones, about four fifths seen once. The sample consisted of peripheral blood. The receptor source for this set is a man between 60 and 70 years old with active or convalescent COVID-19. Both conserved end residues are part of each CDR3.

J gene: TRBJ1-1; V gene: TRBV6-8; CDR3 protein: CASSYPGGREGVNTEAFF
J gene: TRBJ2-1; V gene: TRBV5-1; CDR3 protein: CASTLTSGSGEQFF
J gene: TRBJ2-3; V gene: TRBV7-3; CDR3 protein: CASSSTRTDTQYF
J gene: TRBJ2-1; V gene: TRBV27; CDR3 protein: CASSLSPPDRVYNEQFF
J gene: TRBJ2-3; V gene: TRBV6-5; CDR3 protein: CASSARVSLWDTQYF
J gene: TRBJ2-5; V gene: TRBV29-1; CDR3 protein: CSVVGDSETQYF
J gene: TRBJ2-1; V gene: TRBV7-9; CDR3 protein: CASSLGENYNEQFF
J gene: TRBJ2-7; V gene: TRBV9; CDR3 protein: CASSPQTGWAYEQYF
J gene: TRBJ2-3; V gene: TRBV11-2; CDR3 protein: CASSLARSSGADTQYF
J gene: TRBJ1-4; V gene: TRBV28; CDR3 protein: CASSLPPTHGKKLFF
J gene: TRBJ1-3; V gene: TRBV28; CDR3 protein: CASSLSGGRGTIYF
J gene: TRBJ1-5; V gene: TRBV3-1/TRBV3-2; CDR3 protein: CASSQDHYRGQNYNQPQHF
J gene: TRBJ2-2; V gene: TRBV5-1; CDR3 protein: CASRWRFNTGELFF
J gene: TRBJ2-1; V gene: TRBV13; CDR3 protein: CASSLGSERNEQFF
J gene: TRBJ2-2; V gene: TRBV24-1; CDR3 protein: CATSDFYWDFGGKSTGELFF
J gene: TRBJ2-7; V gene: TRBV5-1; CDR3 protein: CASSALGPGLYEQYF
J gene: TRBJ2-3; V gene: TRBV2; CDR3 protein: CASSLGTDTQYF
J gene: TRBJ2-1; V gene: TRBV6-5; CDR3 protein: CASSSLAGAGEQFF
J gene: TRBJ2-3; V gene: TRBV5-1; CDR3 protein: CASSSRTSGRAFRTDTQYF
J gene: TRBJ2-2; V gene: TRBV18; CDR3 protein: CASSPPGLAGGTGELFF
J gene: TRBJ1-5; V gene: TRBV2; CDR3 protein: CASNRDPRGGQPQHF
J gene: TRBJ1-6; V gene: TRBV28; CDR3 protein: CASSKQGARFVSSYNSPLHF
J gene: TRBJ1-5; V gene: TRBV18; CDR3 protein: CASSRTGENQPQHF
J gene: TRBJ2-3; V gene: TRBV5-1; CDR3 protein: CASSRTGGEGDTQYF
J gene: TRBJ1-2; V gene: TRBV24-1; CDR3 protein: CATSDGDSKGYTF
J gene: TRBJ1-1; V gene: TRBV7-2; CDR3 protein: CASSNSRNPNTEAFF
J gene: TRBJ1-2; V gene: TRBV7-2; CDR3 protein: CASSLETFAGYTF
J gene: TRBJ1-5; V gene: TRBV28; CDR3 protein: CASRPGQDQPQHF